The clone carrying this T cell receptor (beta chain) was counted only a few times. No antigen is known for it. TCRdb reanalysed the 5' RACE reads using MiXCR and keeps one entry per CDR3 protein. The table shows roughly 250,000 distinct CDR3 sequences, with about a sixth occurring only once. This CDR3 has 13 residues. Trimming pared 1 base from V and 6 bases from J, leaving 10 bases between. Germline CDR1 reads DFQATT; CDR2 reads SNEGSKA (reference sequence). These data come from a study of T-cell memory formation after mild COVID-19. Study results and caveats: For second-wave clones that peaked at day 37, SARS-CoV-2 specificity went unverified. Later expanders leaned CD4+, whereas clones that contracted between day 15 and 85 were balanced CD4/CD8.

The clonotype was recovered from a man aged 18-30 years who had mild COVID-19 (a few samples of this study predate the infection). Cell type and time point are not known. V is TRBV20-1 and J is TRBJ1-5, with D possibly TRBD1 on 5 matching bases. The sequenced sample consisted of PBMCs or a T cell subset sorted from them (not recorded which). CDR3 sequence (DNA): TGCAGTGCTAGAGCCGGGAGGGGTCAGCCCCAGCATTTT. Protein sequence: CSARAGRGQPQHF.